The present T cell receptor beta chain was sequenced within a study of T-cell memory formation after mild COVID-19. Study as a whole: There were largely donor-specific TCR clusters.

The CDR3 loop spans 12 amino acids. With 4 bases removed from V and 5 bases from J, the gap between germline ends came to 6 bases. Germline CDR1 and CDR2: LNHDA and SQIVND (reference sequence). TCR alpha and TCR beta cDNA libraries with sample barcodes and UMIs came from 5'RACE using constant-segment primers. TCRdb reprocessed the 5' RACE reads with MiXCR, giving one entry per CDR3 protein. The data hold 380,000 or so distinct CDR3 sequences, with 13% to 15% observed a single time. This clonotype has a count of ten or more. Antigen: not known. Findings and limits, study-wide: Clones that contracted from day 15 to 85 had balanced CD4/CD8; later expanders were CD4+ biased.

Sequencing was carried out using PBMCs or a T cell subset sorted from them (not recorded which). The chain employs TRBV19 and TRBJ1-5, with D unclear. The receptor was isolated from a man aged 18 to 35 who had mild COVID-19 (a few samples of this study predate the infection). Cell type and time point are not known. DNA of the CDR3: TGTGCCAGTAGTAAACAATATCAGCCCCAGCATTTT. Translated: CASSKQYQPQHF.